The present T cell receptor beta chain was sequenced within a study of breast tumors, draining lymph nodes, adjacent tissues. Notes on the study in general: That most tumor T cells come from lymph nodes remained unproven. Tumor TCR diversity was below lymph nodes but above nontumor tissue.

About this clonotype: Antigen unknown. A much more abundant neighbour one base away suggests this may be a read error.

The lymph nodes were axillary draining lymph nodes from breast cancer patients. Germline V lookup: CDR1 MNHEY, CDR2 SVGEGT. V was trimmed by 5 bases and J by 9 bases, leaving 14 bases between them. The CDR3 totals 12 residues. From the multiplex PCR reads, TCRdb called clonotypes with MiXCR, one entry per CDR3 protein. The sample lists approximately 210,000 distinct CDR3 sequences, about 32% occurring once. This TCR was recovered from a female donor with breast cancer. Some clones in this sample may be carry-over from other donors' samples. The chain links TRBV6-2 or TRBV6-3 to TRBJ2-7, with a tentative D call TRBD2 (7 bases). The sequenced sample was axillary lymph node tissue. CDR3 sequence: CASSERGGGQYF. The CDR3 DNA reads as TGTGCCAGCAGTGAGAGGGGGGGCGGGCAGTACTTC.